Presented here are 32 T cell receptor beta chains from one specimen sequenced in a study of cytomegalovirus exposure and HLA in healthy donors. The primer mix had 60 Vbeta and 13 Jbeta primers. Profiled with immunoSEQ multiplex PCR; TCRdb holds only in-frame clones, not every one. The sample holds approximately 140,000 clones; roughly 78% are singletons and the top ten take more than 2.5%. Sequenced input: PBMCs. The receptors derive from a man aged 18 to 29 in good health and CMV-seropositive.

The chain employs TRBV6-5 and TRBJ2-5, with TRBD1 identical over 8 bases. Per the germline V gene, CDR1 is MNHEY and CDR2 is SVGAGI. There are 15 residues in the CDR3. With 5 bases clipped from V and 5 bases from J, the junction kept 10 bases outside the gene matches. CDR3 residues: CASSPPGQDLETQYF. The CDR3 nucleotides read TGTGCCAGCAGTCCCCCGGGACAGGATTTGGAGACCCAGTACTTC.

The gene calls are TRBV5-1 and TRBJ2-3, with D possibly TRBD2 on 6 matching bases. CDR3 length: 16 residues. Germline V gives CDR1 SGHRS, CDR2 YFSETQ. With 0 bases removed from V and 5 bases from J, the gap between germline ends came to 16 bases. CDR3: CASSLGSSAKGDTQYF. CDR3 coding DNA: TGCGCCAGCAGCTTGGGGTCTAGCGCCAAAGGAGATACGCAGTATTTT.

Concerning this clone itself: Other DNA sequences from this sample encode an identical CDR3 as well. The chain is built from TRBV28 and TRBJ2-7, with D possibly TRBD2 on 6 matching bases. CDR3 length equals 14 residues. Trimming took 3 bases from V and 0 from J, leaving 9 bases between them. CDR1 is MDHEN, CDR2 SYDVKM, per germline. The CDR3 loop is CASSLGGSSYEQYF. The CDR3 DNA sequence: TGTGCCAGCAGTTTGGGGGGAAGCTCCTACGAGCAGTACTTC.

This clone was counted a few times. The rearrangement joins TRBV4-1 to TRBJ1-5, with D hard to call. V lost 0 bases to trimming and J lost 0 bases, with 6 bases between them. The CDR3 length is 15 residues. From germline, CDR1 is MGHRA and CDR2 YSYEKL. The CDR3 DNA reads TGCGCCAGCAGCCAAGAGGGCGCTAGCAATCAGCCCCAGCATTTT. Its protein is CASSQEGASNQPQHF.

The genes are TRBV29-1 and TRBJ2-7; D uncertain. Trimming removed 3 bases from V and 2 bases from J, with 8 bases in between. Germline-derived CDR1 and CDR2 are SQVTM and ANQGSEA. This CDR3 is 12 amino acids long. The CDR3 region has the DNA TGCAGCGTTGAGACGGGTACCTACGAGCAGTACTTC. It translates to CSVETGTYEQYF.

Only a few counts were recorded for this clone. The rearrangement joins TRBV5-4 to TRBJ1-1, with no clear D. CDR1 and CDR2 from the germline V gene are SGHNT and YYREEE (reference sequence). This CDR3 is 14 amino acids long. V gave up 3 bases and J gave up 0 bases, with 9 bases separating them. The CDR3: CASSSSPLNTEAFF. As DNA, the CDR3 is TGTGCCAGCAGCTCGAGCCCATTGAACACTGAAGCTTTCTTT.

The chain recombines TRBV27 with TRBJ1-2, with 8 positions matching TRBD1. The CDR3 has 13 residues. Unmatched junction bases numbered 6, after V lost 4 bases and J lost 8 bases. The germline V gene has CDR1 MNHEY and CDR2 SMNVEV (reference sequence). Written as DNA, the CDR3 is TGTGCCAGCAGTTATCAGGGGGCGGGGGGCTACACCTTC. Its translation: CASSYQGAGGYTF.

The J gene is TRBJ2-3, the V gene TRBV4-1; a weak D match, TRBD2 (6 bases). V lost 1 base to trimming and J lost 1 base, with 9 bases between them. The CDR3 has 15 residues. The germline V gene encodes CDR1 MGHRA and CDR2 YSYEKL. In DNA, the CDR3 is TGCGCCAGCAGCCAAGGCGCTAGCGGCACAGATACGCAGTATTTT. Translating gives CASSQGASGTDTQYF.

The chain links TRBV7-6 to TRBJ2-5; 10 bases are a match to TRBD2. The V and J ends lost 3 bases and 5 bases, in that order; junction bases with no gene match: 24. The CDR3 totals 21 residues. CDR1 and CDR2 (germline): SGHVS, FNYEAQ. The CDR3 loop reads CASSFHPPSEASGRSDETQYF. The CDR3 DNA reads as TGTGCCAGCAGCTTTCACCCCCCCTCAGAGGCTAGCGGGAGAAGCGACGAGACCCAGTACTTC.

The count of this clone is one. V gene TRBV5-1 combines with J gene TRBJ2-7; a possible D gene is TRBD1 (6 bases). This CDR3 spans 14 amino acids. Germline values: CDR1 SGHRS, CDR2 YFSETQ. V was shortened by 2 bases and J by 2 bases, with 11 bases between the two germline ends. The CDR3 DNA reads TGCGCCAGCAGCTTACAGGGACAAACCTACGAGCAGTACTTC. It yields the protein CASSLQGQTYEQYF.

This sequence joins TRBV19 and TRBJ1-5, with D tentatively TRBD1 (5 bases). Between the trimmed V and J ends, which lost 3 bases and 0 bases, there was a span of 18 bases. CDR1 is LNHDA, CDR2 SQIVND, per germline (reference sequence). There are 18 residues in the CDR3. The CDR3 coding sequence is TGTGCCAGTAGTATCATGGACATACTTAGGGATAGCAATCAGCCCCAGCATTTT. Its translation is CASSIMDILRDSNQPQHF. Using reference TRBV19 and TRBJ1-5 for the parts outside the CDR3, the full variable domain is DGGITQSPKYLFRKEGQNVTLSCEQNLNHDAMYWYRQDPGQGLRLIYYSQIVNDFQKGDIAEGYSVSREKKESFPLTVTSAQKNPTAFYLCASSIMDILRDSNQPQHFGDGTRLSIL.

This rearrangement joins TRBV29-1 to TRBJ2-2; 9 bases match TRBD2. Looked up from germline, CDR1 is SQVTM and CDR2 is ANQGSEA. Trimming at V came to 0 bases and at J to 4 bases, leaving 9 bases not matched to a gene. The CDR3 covers 17 residues. CDR3 sequence reads: CSVEEGLALRSTGELFF. The CDR3 bases are TGCAGCGTTGAAGAGGGACTAGCTTTGCGGTCCACCGGGGAGCTGTTTTTT.

This clone was counted a few times. The chain employs TRBV7-9 and TRBJ1-3; a possible D gene is TRBD1 (6 bases). Germline CDR1 and CDR2: SEHNR and FQNEAQ (reference sequence). V was pared by 11 bases and J by 0 bases, with 11 bases between. This CDR3 is built from 13 residues. Here the CDR3 reads CAVGQYSGNTIYF. CDR3 nucleotides: TGTGCCGTAGGACAGTACTCTGGAAACACCATATATTTT.

The V gene is TRBV28, the J gene TRBJ2-2, with D unresolved. The CDR3 totals 13 residues. The germline CDR1 and CDR2 sequences are MDHEN and SYDVKM. V was shortened by 7 bases and J by 7 bases, with 13 bases between the two germline ends. The CDR3 nucleotides are TGTGCCAGCATAAGGTTGGGCAACGGGGAGCTGTTTTTT. This sequence encodes CASIRLGNGELFF. Looking up the rest from reference TRBV28 and TRBJ2-2 gives the full variable domain: DVKVTQSSRYLVKRTGEKVFLECVQDMDHENMFWYRQDPGLGLRLIYFSYDVKMKEKGDIPEGYSVSREKKERFSLILESASTNQTSMYLCASIRLGNGELFFGEGSRLTVL.

This clone was picked up one time. The chain employs TRBV7-3 and TRBJ1-1, with D possibly TRBD1 on 5 matching bases. The CDR3 length is 13 residues. Germline values: CDR1 SGHTA, CDR2 FQGTGA. V was cut by 5 bases and J by 8 bases, with 15 bases left in between. CDR3 DNA sequence: TGTGCCAGCAGCATCGACTCCCGGGGGGAAGCTTTCTTT. It yields the protein CASSIDSRGEAFF. The whole variable domain, remainder taken from reference TRBV7-3 and TRBJ1-1, is GAGVSQTPSNKVTEKGKYVELRCDPISGHTALYWYRQSLGQGPEFLIYFQGTGAADDSGLPNDRFFAVRPEGSVSTLKIQRTERGDSAVYLCASSIDSRGEAFFGQGTRLTVV.

The V call is TRBV4-2, the J call TRBJ2-2; no reliable D call. V gave up 2 bases and J gave up 6 bases, with 7 bases separating them. The CDR3 sequence is 13 residues long. The germline V gene encodes CDR1 LGHNA and CDR2 YNFKEQ. The CDR3 bases are TGTGCCAGCAGCCAACGTTTCCCCGGGGAGCTGTTTTTT. Translation: CASSQRFPGELFF.

The chain has TRBV28 and TRBJ1-6; 7 nucleotides line up with TRBD1. The ends lost 3 bases at V and 10 bases at J; junction bases unmatched: 9. Germline V gives CDR1 MDHEN, CDR2 SYDVKM. CDR3 length: 15 amino acids. This CDR3 reads CASSLYRGTDSPLHF. CDR3 DNA sequence: TGTGCCAGCAGTTTGTACAGGGGTACGGACTCACCCCTCCACTTT.

On this clone: Other DNA sequences from this sample encode an identical CDR3 as well. The CDR3 DNA sequence: TGTGCCAGCAGTTTGCAGGGGAACTATGGCTACACCTTC. It yields the protein CASSLQGNYGYTF. The chain links TRBV27 to TRBJ1-2; possibly TRBD1 for D (6 bases). Trimming cost V 3 bases and J 2 bases, with 7 bases left between them. Germline CDR1 reads MNHEY; CDR2 reads SMNVEV (reference sequence). The CDR3 is 13 amino acids.

This clone was found a few times. DNA of the CDR3: TGTGCCAGCAAACCCGGGCCAGGGCTTAACTACGAGCAGTACTTC. Residues: CASKPGPGLNYEQYF. The J gene is TRBJ2-7, the V gene TRBV27; D is possibly TRBD1 (5 bases). The V end was cut by 7 bases, the J end by 3 bases, with 19 bases between. Germline lookup yields CDR1 MNHEY and CDR2 SMNVEV (reference sequence). This CDR3 has 15 amino acids.

The chain joins TRBV5-6 to TRBJ2-7, with TRBD2 matching 15 bases. The junction had 3 bases not matched to a gene; V was cut back by 0 bases and J by 5 bases. The CDR3 covers 16 residues. Germline CDR1 and CDR2: SGHDT and YYEEEE. This CDR3 is CASSLEGLAGGNEQYF. The CDR3 DNA follows: TGTGCCAGCAGCTTGGAGGGACTAGCGGGAGGAAACGAGCAGTACTTC.

This sequence joins TRBV2 and TRBJ1-1, with unresolved D. This CDR3 spans 13 amino acids. Germline values: CDR1 SNHLY, CDR2 FYNNEI. V gave up 8 bases and J gave up 6 bases, with 16 bases separating them. The CDR3 spells CASERNSNSEAFF. Here the CDR3 DNA reads TGTGCCAGCGAGAGAAACAGCAACTCTGAAGCTTTCTTT.

The chain recombines TRBV4-1 with TRBJ2-5; possibly TRBD1 for D (6 bases). Trimming cost V 1 base and J 4 bases, with 16 bases left between them. The CDR3 extends over 16 amino acids. Germline V gene data show CDR1 as MGHRA and CDR2 as YSYEKL. In DNA form, the CDR3 reads TGCGCCAGCAGCCAAGCTGACAGGCCTGGAGGAGAGACCCAGTACTTC. Amino acid sequence: CASSQADRPGGETQYF.

The V gene is TRBV28, the J gene TRBJ1-5; 7 bases map to TRBD1. The CDR3 is made up of 16 amino acids. J gave up 5 bases and V 3 bases, and 10 bases lay outside the gene matches. Germline CDR1 is MDHEN and CDR2 is SYDVKM. CDR3 in DNA: TGTGCCAGCAGTTTCGTCGACAGGGCCGGGCATCAGCCCCAGCATTTT. Its protein is CASSFVDRAGHQPQHF.

This chain uses TRBV19 with TRBJ1-4, with 8 bases identical to TRBD1. V lost 6 bases to trimming and J lost 3 bases; unmatched junction nucleotides: 3. Germline-derived CDR1 and CDR2 are LNHDA and SQIVND (reference sequence). The CDR3 consists of 14 residues. The CDR3, as DNA: TGTGCCAGTAGACTACAGGGGGCTAATGAAAAACTGTTTTTT. Translated, it gives CASRLQGANEKLFF.

CDR3 sequence: CATSPFGVGQRAKNIQYF. DNA of the CDR3: TGTGCCACCAGCCCTTTCGGGGTAGGACAGAGAGCCAAAAACATTCAGTACTTC. The chain has TRBV15 and TRBJ2-4; maybe TRBD1 (6 bases). V lost 5 bases and J 0 bases, leaving 20 bases between the germline ends. This CDR3 has 18 residues. Per germline, CDR1 LNHNV and CDR2 YYDKDF (reference sequence).

The chain uses TRBV7-8 and TRBJ1-5, with D hard to call. The CDR3 runs 20 residues. Germline V CDR1 and CDR2: SGHVS, FQNEAQ. The V end lost 2 bases, the J end lost 1 base, and 24 bases lay between the germline ends. CDR3 protein: CASSLFGRYGGDVSNQPQHF. DNA for the CDR3: TGTGCCAGCAGCTTATTTGGACGGTACGGCGGGGATGTGAGCAATCAGCCCCAGCATTTT.

In its sample, this clone was seen once. V is TRBV10-3 and J is TRBJ1-2; weak D call: TRBD1 (5 bases). Germline loops: CDR1 ENHRY, CDR2 SYGVKD. The length of the CDR3 is 14 residues. V was cut by 3 bases and J by 1 base, with 9 bases left in between. Written as DNA, the CDR3 is TGTGCCATCAGTGATGACAGAATTAACTATGGCTACACCTTC. Translating gives CAISDDRINYGYTF.

The V call is TRBV4-1, the J call TRBJ2-3; 8 bases line up with TRBD2. The CDR3 runs 17 residues. J lost 4 bases, V lost 1 base, and 10 bases had no gene match. Germline V gene lookup returns CDR1 MGHRA and CDR2 YSYEKL. The CDR3 DNA sequence: TGCGCCAGCAGCCAAGGTCAAAGCGGGAGTATGGCAGATACGCAGTATTTT. This codes for CASSQGQSGSMADTQYF.

This clone was detected only once. The chain recombines TRBV6-1 with TRBJ2-7, with 11 nucleotides matching TRBD1. The CDR3 length is 14 residues. The junction had 7 bases not matched to a gene; V was cut back by 6 bases and J by 6 bases. Germline V gives CDR1 MNHNS, CDR2 SASEGT. CDR3 DNA sequence: TGTGCCAGCAGAGCCGGGACAGGGGGGCTCGAGCAGTACTTC. Residues: CASRAGTGGLEQYF.

This clone was counted a single time. The V call is TRBV30, the J call TRBJ2-3; 7 nucleotides agree with TRBD1. The CDR3 consists of 16 residues. With V trimmed by 0 bases and J by 6 bases, 12 bases remained unmatched. CDR1 GTSNPN and CDR2 SVGIG come from the germline V gene (reference sequence). The DNA for the CDR3 is TGTGCCTGGAGTGTACAGGGGAGAGGGGTGTTGGATACGCAGTATTTT. It specifies CAWSVQGRGVLDTQYF. The full variable domain, rest sourced from reference TRBV30 and TRBJ2-3, is SQTIHQWPATLVQPVGSPLSLECTVEGTSNPNLYWYRQAAGRGLQLLFYSVGIGQISSEVPQNLSASRPQDRQFILSSKKLLLSDSGFYLCAWSVQGRGVLDTQYFGPGTRLTVL.

Here the CDR3 DNA reads TGTGCCAGCAGTGAACCGCAGTATGGCTACACCTTC. This sequence encodes CASSEPQYGYTF. The chain uses TRBV2 and TRBJ1-2; no clear D. The CDR3 runs 12 residues. CDR1 is SNHLY and CDR2 is FYNNEI in the germline V gene. V lost 2 bases and J lost 5, with 6 bases in between. Looking up the rest from reference TRBV2 and TRBJ1-2 gives the full variable domain: EPEVTQTPSHQVTQMGQEVILRCVPISNHLYFYWYRQILGQKVEFLVSFYNNEISEKSEIFDDQFSVERPDGSNFTLKIRSTKLEDSAMYFCASSEPQYGYTFGSGTRLTVV.

Remarks on this clone: At one of its ends the junction is not consistent with the germline gene, which may arise from a read error. The chain joins TRBV5-4 to TRBJ1-5, with TRBD1 as a possible D gene (5 bases). CDR3 size: 15 residues. Germline values: CDR1 SGHNT, CDR2 YYREEE (reference sequence). CDR3 region: CASSLTVDSKQPQHF. DNA for the CDR3: TGTGCCAGCAGCTTGACCGTCGACAGCAAACAGCCCCAGCATTTT.